The clone carrying this T cell receptor beta chain was picked up many times. Its specificity is not known. In germline, CDR1 is DFQATT, CDR2 SNEGSKA (reference sequence). Trimming removed 5 bases from V and 2 bases from J, with 19 bases in between. CDR3 length equals 15 residues. These data are taken from a study of T cells in Graves' hyperthyroidism and ophthalmopathy. Study-level findings and limits: From stable hyperthyroidism, ophthalmopathy was set apart by a 13 V-J model.

RNA transcripts were the template for amplifying TCR beta CDR3 regions. A first-round RT-PCR of the TCR CDR3 used the HTBI primer set. MiXCR, applied by TCRdb to the multiplex PCR reads, yields one record per CDR3 protein. In the table there are 40,000 to 55,000 distinct CDR3 sequences, approximately 50% of which are singletons. The chain employs TRBV20-1 and TRBJ2-7; perhaps D is TRBD1 or TRBD2 (7 bases each). The sequencing sample was made of peripheral blood or thyroid tissue (not recorded which). This TCR derives from a woman aged 45 to 65 with Graves' hyperthyroidism. The CDR3 loop is CSALHSGQGAYEQYF. CDR3 in DNA: TGCAGTGCTCTCCATAGCGGGCAGGGGGCCTACGAGCAGTACTTC.